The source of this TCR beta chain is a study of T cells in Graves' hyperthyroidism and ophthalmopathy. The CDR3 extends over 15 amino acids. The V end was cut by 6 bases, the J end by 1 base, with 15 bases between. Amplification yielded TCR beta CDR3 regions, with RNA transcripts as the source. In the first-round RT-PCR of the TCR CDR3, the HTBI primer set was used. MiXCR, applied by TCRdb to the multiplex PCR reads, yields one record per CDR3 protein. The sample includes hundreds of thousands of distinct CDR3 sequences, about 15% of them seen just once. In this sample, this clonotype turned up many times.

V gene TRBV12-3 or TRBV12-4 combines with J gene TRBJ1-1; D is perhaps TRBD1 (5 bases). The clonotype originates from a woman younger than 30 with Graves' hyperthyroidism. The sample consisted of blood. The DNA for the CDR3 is TGTGCCAGCAGCCTAAGGGGTACACGGAACACTGAAGCTTTCTTT. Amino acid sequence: CASSLRGTRNTEAFF.